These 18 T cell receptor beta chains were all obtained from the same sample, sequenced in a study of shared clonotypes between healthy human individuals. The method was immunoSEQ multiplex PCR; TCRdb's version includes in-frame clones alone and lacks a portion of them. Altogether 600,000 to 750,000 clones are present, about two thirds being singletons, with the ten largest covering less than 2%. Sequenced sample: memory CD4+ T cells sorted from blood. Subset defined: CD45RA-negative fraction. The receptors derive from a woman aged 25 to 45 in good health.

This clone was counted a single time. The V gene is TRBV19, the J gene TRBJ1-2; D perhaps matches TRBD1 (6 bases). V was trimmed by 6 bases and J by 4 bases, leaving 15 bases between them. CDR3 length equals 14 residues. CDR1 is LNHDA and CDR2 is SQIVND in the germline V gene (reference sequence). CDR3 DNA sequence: TGTGCCAGTAGCCACAGGGTTGGGAGCTATGGCTACACCTTC. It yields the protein CASSHRVGSYGYTF.

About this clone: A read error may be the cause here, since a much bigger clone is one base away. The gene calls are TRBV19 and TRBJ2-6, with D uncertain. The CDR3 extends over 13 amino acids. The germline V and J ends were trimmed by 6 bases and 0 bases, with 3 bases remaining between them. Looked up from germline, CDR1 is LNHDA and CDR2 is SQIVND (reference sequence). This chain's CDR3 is CASRVSGANVLTF. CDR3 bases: TGTGCCAGTAGAGTCTCTGGGGCCAACGTCCTGACTTTC.

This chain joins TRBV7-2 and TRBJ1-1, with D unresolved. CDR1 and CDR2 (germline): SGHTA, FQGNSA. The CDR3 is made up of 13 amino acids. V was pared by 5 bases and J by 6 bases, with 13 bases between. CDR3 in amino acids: CASSRTPMAEAFF. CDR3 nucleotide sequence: TGTGCCAGCAGCCGTACCCCCATGGCTGAAGCTTTCTTT.

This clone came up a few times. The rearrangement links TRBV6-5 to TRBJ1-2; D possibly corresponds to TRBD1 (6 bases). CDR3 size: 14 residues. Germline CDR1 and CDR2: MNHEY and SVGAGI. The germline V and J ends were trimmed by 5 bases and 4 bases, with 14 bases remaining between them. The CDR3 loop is CASSKSQGPYGYTF. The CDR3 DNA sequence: TGTGCCAGCAGTAAATCCCAGGGGCCCTATGGCTACACCTTC.

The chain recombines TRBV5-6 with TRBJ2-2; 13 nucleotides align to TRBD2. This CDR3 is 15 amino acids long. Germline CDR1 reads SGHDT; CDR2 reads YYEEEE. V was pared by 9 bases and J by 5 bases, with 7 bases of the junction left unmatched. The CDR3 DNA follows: TGTGCCACCTCGACTAGCGGGAGGAGAACCGGGGAGCTGTTTTTT. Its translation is CATSTSGRRTGELFF.

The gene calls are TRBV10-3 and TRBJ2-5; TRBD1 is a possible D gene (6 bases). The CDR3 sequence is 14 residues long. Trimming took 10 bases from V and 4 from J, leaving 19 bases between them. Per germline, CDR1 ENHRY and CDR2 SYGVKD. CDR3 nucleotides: TGTGCCACTGAACAGGGACCGGACGCAGAGACCCAGTACTTC. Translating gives CATEQGPDAETQYF.

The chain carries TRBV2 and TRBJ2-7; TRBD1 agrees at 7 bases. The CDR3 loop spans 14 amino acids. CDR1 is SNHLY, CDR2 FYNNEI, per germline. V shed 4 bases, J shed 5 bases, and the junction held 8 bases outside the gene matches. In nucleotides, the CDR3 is TGTGCCAGCAGTGCGGAGACAGGGACCAACGAGCAGTACTTC. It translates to CASSAETGTNEQYF.

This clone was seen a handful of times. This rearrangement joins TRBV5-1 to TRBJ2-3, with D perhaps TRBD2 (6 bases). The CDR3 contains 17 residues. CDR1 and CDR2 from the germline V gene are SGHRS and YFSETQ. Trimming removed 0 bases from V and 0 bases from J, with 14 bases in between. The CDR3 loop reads CASSLALADISTDTQYF. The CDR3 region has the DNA TGCGCCAGCAGCTTGGCCTTAGCGGATATCAGCACAGATACGCAGTATTTT.

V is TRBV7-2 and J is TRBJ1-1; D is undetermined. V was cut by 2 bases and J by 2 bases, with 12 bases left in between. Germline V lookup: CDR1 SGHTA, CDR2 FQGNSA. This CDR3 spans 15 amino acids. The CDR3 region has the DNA TGTGCCAGCAGCTTATCAGCTGTAGTCAACACTGAAGCTTTCTTT. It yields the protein CASSLSAVVNTEAFF.

DNA of the CDR3: TGTGCCAGCTCACCAACCCCTCTAACCGGGGAGCTGTTTTTT. Translating it yields CASSPTPLTGELFF. The chain employs TRBV18 and TRBJ2-2; the D is unclear. This CDR3 region has 14 residues. CDR1 is KGHSH and CDR2 is LQKENI in the germline V gene. Trimming left V 2 bases short and J 5 bases short, with 9 bases between.

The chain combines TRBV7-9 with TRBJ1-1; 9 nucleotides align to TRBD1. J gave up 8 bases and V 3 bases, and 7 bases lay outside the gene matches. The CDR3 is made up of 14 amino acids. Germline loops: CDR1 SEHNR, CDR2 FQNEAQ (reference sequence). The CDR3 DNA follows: TGTGCCAGCAGCTTGTCACAGGGGGCTACGGAAGCTTTCTTT. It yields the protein CASSLSQGATEAFF.

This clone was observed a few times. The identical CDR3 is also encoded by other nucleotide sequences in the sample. For the CDR3, the DNA is TGCGCCAGCAGCCCCGGGACAGATCACAATGAGCAGTTCTTC. This codes for CASSPGTDHNEQFF. The genes are TRBV5-1 and TRBJ2-1; 7 bases are shared with TRBD1. Germline CDR1 SGHRS, CDR2 YFSETQ. CDR3 length equals 14 residues. With 4 bases clipped from V and 5 bases from J, the junction kept 6 bases outside the gene matches.

CDR3 bases: TGTGCCAGCAGCTCCTTGGGAGGGAACAATGAGCAGTTCTTC. It codes for CASSSLGGNNEQFF. The rearrangement joins TRBV5-4 to TRBJ2-1, with 7 bases aligning to TRBD2. Losses at the gene ends were 3 bases for V and 5 bases for J; bases not matched to a gene: 5. Per germline, CDR1 SGHNT and CDR2 YYREEE (reference sequence). This CDR3 is built from 14 residues.

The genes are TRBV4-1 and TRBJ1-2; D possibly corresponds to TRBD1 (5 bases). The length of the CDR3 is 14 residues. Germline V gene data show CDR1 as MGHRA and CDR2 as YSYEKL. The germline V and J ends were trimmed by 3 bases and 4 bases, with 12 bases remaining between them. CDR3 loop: CASSHPGLFYGYTF. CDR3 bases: TGCGCCAGCAGCCACCCGGGACTTTTCTATGGCTACACCTTC.

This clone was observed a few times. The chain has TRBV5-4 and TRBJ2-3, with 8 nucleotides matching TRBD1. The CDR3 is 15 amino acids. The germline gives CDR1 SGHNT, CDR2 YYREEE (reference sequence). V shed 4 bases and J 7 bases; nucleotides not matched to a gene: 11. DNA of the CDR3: TGTGCCAGCAGCGTTGAACCAGGGGGCCTATATACGCAGTATTTT. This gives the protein CASSVEPGGLYTQYF.

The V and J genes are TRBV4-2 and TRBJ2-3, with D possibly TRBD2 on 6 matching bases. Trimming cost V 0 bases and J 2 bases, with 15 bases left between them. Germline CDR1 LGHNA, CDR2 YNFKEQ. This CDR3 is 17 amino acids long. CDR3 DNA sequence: TGTGCCAGCAGCCAAGACCAAAGCGGGTTTACCACAGATACGCAGTATTTT. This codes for CASSQDQSGFTTDTQYF.

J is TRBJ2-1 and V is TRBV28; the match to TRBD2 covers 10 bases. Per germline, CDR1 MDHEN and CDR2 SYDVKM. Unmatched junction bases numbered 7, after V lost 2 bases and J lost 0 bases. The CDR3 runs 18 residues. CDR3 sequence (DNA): TGTGCCAGCAGTTTAGATAGAAGGACTAGCGGCTCCTACAATGAGCAGTTCTTC. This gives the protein CASSLDRRTSGSYNEQFF.

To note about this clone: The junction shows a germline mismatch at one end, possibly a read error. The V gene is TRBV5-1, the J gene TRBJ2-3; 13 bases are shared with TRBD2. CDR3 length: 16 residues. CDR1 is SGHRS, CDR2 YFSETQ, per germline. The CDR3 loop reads CASSAPGTSGTGTQYF. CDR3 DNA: TGCGCCAGCAGCGCGCCCGGGACTAGCGGGACAGGTACGCAGTATTTT.